The T cell receptor beta chain described here comes from a study of siplizumab effects on memory and regulatory T cells. Study observations and caveats: Siplizumab brought about a significant reduction in alloreactive sequences traceable to unstimulated CD4+ memory cells. Mean Treg-derived proportions of mappable alloreactive CD4+ clones were less than 80% for siplizumab and about 30% for controls. Naive T cells seemed more diverse than memory cells and seemed major alloresponse contributors. Whether the proliferating Tregs (from siplizumab cultures) were suppressive was not confirmed.

For this clone: Its cognate antigen is unknown.

Using immunoSEQ multiplex PCR, the repertoire was profiled, and TCRdb retains in-frame clones only, with some absent. The data contain approximately 50,000 clones, roughly 93% of them singletons. The CDR3 totals 13 residues. CDR1 is MNHEY, CDR2 SMNVEV, per germline (reference sequence). The ends were cut back, 6 bases at V and 8 bases at J, with 17 bases in the middle. This clonotype was sampled from a human donor in good health. J is TRBJ2-7 and V is TRBV27; possibly TRBD2 for D (6 bases). Sequencing input: CD8+ T cells sorted from blood. DNA of the CDR3: TGTGCCAGCAGGGAGGGTCCGACCGCGAAGCAGTACTTC. Translation gives CASREGPTAKQYF.